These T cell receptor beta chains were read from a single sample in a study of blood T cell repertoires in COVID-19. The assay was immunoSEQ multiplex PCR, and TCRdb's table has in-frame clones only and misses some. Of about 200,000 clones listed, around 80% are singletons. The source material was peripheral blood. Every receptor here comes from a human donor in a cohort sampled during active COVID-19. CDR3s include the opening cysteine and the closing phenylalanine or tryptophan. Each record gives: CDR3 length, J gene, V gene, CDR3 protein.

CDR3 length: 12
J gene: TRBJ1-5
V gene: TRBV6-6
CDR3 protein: CASSNLLQPQHF

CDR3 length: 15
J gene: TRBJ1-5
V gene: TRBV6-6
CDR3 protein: CASSIRTGANQPQHF

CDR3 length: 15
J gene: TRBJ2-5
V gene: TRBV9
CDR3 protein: CASSVGTRGAETQYF

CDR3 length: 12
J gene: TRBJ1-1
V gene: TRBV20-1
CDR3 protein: CSASEFISGAFF

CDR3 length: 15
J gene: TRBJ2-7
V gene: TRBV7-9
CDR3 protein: CASSLGGSGRDEQYF

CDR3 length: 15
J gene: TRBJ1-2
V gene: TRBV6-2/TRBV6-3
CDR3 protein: CASSYGGATNYGYTF

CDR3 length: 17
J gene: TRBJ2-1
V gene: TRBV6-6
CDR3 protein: CASIRLAGTQMVDEQFF

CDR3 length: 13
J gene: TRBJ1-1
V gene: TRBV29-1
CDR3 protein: CSVMYRINTEAFF

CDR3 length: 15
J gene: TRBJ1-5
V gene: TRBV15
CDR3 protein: CATSRAEISNQPQHF

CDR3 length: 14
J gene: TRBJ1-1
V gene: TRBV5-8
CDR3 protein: CASSLRQVGTEAFF

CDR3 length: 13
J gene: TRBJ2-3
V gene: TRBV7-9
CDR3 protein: CAGVRSSTDTQYF

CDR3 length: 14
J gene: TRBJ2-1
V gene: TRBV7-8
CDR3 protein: CASSHGTAYNEQFF

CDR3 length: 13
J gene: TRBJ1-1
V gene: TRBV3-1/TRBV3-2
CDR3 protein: CASSQGEYTEAFF

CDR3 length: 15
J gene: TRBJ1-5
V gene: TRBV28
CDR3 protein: CASTTGTGSNQPQHF

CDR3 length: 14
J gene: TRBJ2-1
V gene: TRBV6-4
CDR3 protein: CASSPQLAANEQFF

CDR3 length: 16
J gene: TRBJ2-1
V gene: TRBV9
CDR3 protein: CASSGPGLAPRNEQFF

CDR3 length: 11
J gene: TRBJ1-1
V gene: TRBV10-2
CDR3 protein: CASRDRDEAFF

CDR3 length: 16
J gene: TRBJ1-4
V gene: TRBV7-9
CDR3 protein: CASSLAPDRDKEKLFF

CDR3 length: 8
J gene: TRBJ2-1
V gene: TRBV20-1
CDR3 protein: CSAGGEFF

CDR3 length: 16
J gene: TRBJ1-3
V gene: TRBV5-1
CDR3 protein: CASSTSTGVSGNTIYF

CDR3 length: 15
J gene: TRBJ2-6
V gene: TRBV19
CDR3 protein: CATKTDHSGANVLTF

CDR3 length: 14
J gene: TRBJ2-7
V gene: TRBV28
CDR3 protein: CASSFWTGPYEQYF

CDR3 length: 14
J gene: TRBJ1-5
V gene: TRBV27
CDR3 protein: CASKRGQGYQPQHF

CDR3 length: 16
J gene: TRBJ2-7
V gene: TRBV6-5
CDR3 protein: CASSSRSWRDSYEQYF

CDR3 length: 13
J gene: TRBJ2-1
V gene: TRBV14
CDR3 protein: CASSPFLEGEQFF

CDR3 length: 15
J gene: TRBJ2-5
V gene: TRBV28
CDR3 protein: CASTSTSGYRETQYF

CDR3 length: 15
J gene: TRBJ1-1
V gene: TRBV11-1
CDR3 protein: CASSPTGQPVTEAFF

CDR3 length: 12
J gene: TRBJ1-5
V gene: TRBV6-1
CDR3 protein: CASSDRVQPQHF

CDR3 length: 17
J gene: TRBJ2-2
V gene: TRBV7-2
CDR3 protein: CASSFAGGRAVAGELFF

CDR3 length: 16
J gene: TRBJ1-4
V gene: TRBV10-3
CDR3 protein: CAISESRQRTNEKLFF

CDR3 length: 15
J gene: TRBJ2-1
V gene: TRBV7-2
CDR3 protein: CASSRGTSLYNEQFF